The TCR beta chain under discussion was sequenced for a study of glioma-infiltrating T cells. The CDR3 covers 15 residues. V gave up 7 bases and J gave up 0 bases, with 13 bases separating them. Many counts were recorded for this clonotype. Its antigen is still unknown. The iRepertoire nested amplicon-rescue multiplex PCR amplified TCR alpha and beta CDR3s from RNA. One entry per CDR3 protein results from TCRdb running MiXCR on the multiplex PCR reads. The sample has around 99,000 distinct CDR3 sequences, about 25% seen once. Overall study results and limits: Above-expected tissue-blood divergence occurred in all gliomas, most in low-grade ones.

This receptor was taken from a human donor with low-grade glioma or glioblastoma, undergoing nonglioma brain surgery, or in good health (not recorded which). The sequencing sample was made of glioma tissue, nonneoplastic brain tissue, or PBMCs (not recorded which). The rearrangement links TRBV12-3 or TRBV12-4 to TRBJ1-5, with D hard to call. CDR3 region: CASTHPPYSNQPQHF. Written as DNA, the CDR3 is TGTGCCAGCACCCATCCCCCGTATAGCAATCAGCCCCAGCATTTT.